This T cell receptor beta chain was profiled in a study of CD8 T cells in ankylosing spondylitis. Whole-study results and caveats: Disease-linked clones were CD8+ and relatively rare in peripheral blood. The clones that were linked to disease were reported to be significantly enriched in matched synovial fluid samples from ankylosing spondylitis patients. The study identified a TCR beta motif of several highly homologous variants that appeared characteristic of ankylosing spondylitis blood.

Quantitative 5'-RACE was performed with molecular barcodes, and it yielded the TCR beta libraries. From the 5' RACE reads, TCRdb called clonotypes with MiXCR, one entry per CDR3 protein. The profile shows approximately 220,000 distinct CDR3 sequences, approximately 10% of them singletons. Trimming took off 7 bases at V and 7 bases at J, with 20 bases between the two ends. CDR1 and CDR2 (germline): DFQATT, SNEGSKA (reference sequence). The CDR3 runs to 14 residues. This clonotype showed up many times. Its antigen is not known. The rearrangement links TRBV20-1 to TRBJ1-5; possible D gene TRBD1, 6 bases. What was sequenced was blood, either unsorted or a sorted T cell fraction (not recorded which). The sequence came from a male donor with ankylosing spondylitis or in good health (not recorded which). This CDR3 is CSGKRWGAGQPQHF. The DNA of the CDR3 is TGCAGTGGGAAGAGATGGGGGGCCGGACAGCCCCAGCATTTT.